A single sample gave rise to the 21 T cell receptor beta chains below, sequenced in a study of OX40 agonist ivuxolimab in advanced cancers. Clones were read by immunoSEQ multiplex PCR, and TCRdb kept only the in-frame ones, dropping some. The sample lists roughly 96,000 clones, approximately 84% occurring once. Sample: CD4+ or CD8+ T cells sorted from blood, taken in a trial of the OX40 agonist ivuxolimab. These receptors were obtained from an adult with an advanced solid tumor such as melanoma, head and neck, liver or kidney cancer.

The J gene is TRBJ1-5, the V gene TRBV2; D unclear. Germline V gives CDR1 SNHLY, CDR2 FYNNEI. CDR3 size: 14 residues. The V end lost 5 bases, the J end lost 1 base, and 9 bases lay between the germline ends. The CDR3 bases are TGTGCCAGCAGTCCCTGGACCAGCAATCAGCCCCAGCATTTT. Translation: CASSPWTSNQPQHF.

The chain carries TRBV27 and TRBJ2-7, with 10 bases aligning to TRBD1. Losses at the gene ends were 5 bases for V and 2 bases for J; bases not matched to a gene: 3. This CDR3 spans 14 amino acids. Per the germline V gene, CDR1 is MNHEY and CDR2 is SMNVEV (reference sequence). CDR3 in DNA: TGTGCCAGCAGTGGGACAGGGGCGGCCTACGAGCAGTACTTC. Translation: CASSGTGAAYEQYF.

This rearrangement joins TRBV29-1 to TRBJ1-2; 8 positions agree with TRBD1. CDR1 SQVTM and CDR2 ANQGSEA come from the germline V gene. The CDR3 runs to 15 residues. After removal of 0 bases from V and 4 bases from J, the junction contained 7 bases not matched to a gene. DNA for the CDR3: TGCAGCGTTGAAGAATCTCCAGGGGGCCCCTATGGCTACACCTTC. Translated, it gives CSVEESPGGPYGYTF.

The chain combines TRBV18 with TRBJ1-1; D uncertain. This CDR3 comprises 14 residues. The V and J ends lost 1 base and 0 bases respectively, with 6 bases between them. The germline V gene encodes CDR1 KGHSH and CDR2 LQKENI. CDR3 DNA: TGTGCCAGCTCACCACAGAGGTTGAACACTGAAGCTTTCTTT. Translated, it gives CASSPQRLNTEAFF.

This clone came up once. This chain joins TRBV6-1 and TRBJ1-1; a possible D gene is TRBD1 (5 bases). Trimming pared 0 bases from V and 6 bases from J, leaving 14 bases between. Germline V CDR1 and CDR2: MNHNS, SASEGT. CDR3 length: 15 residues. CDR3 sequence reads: CASSEALRGGAEAFF. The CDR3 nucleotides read TGTGCCAGCAGTGAAGCGCTTCGGGGGGGGGCTGAAGCTTTCTTT.

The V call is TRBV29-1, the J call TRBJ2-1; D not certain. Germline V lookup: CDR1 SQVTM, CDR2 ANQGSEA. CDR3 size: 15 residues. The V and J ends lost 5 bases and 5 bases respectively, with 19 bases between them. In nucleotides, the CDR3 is TGCAGCGTTCGTTTAGCAGGCCCGTACCACAATGAGCAGTTCTTC. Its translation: CSVRLAGPYHNEQFF.

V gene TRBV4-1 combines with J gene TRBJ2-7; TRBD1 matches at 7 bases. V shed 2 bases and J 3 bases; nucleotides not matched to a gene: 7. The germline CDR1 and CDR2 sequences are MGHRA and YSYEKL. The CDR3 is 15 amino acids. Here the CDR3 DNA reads TGCGCCAGCAGCCAAACGCCGGGACAGCGCTACGAGCAGTACTTC. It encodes CASSQTPGQRYEQYF.

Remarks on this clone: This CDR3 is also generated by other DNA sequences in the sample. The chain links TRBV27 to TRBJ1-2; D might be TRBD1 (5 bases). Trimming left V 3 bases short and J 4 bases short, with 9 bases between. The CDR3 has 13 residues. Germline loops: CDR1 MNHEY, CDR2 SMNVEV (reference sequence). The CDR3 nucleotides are TGTGCCAGCAGTTTGAGCGGGGGCTATGGCTACACCTTC. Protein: CASSLSGGYGYTF.

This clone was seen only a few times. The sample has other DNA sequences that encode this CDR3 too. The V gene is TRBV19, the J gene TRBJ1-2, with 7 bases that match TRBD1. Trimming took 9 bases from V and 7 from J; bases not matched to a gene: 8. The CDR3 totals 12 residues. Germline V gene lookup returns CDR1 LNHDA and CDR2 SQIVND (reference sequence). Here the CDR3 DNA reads TGTGCCAGCCAAGACAGGGCGGGTGGCTACACCTTC. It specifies CASQDRAGGYTF.

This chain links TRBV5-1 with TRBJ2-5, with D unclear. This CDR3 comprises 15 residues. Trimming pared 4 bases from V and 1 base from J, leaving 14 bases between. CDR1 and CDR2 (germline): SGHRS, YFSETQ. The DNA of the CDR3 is TGCGCCAGCAGCCGCCGTCAGAGTTCCCAAGAGACCCAGTACTTC. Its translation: CASSRRQSSQETQYF.

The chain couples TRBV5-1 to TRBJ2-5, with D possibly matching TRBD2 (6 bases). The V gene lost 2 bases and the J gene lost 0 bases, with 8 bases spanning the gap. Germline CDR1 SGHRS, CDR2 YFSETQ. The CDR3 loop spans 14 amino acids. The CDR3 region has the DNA TGCGCCAGCAGCTTCGGGGGAAACCAAGAGACCCAGTACTTC. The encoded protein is CASSFGGNQETQYF.

CDR3 in DNA: TGTGCTAGTGGTTTGGTAGGGGTTAACTATGGCTACACCTTC. This translates into CASGLVGVNYGYTF. The chain carries TRBV12-5 and TRBJ1-2; D is possibly TRBD1 (5 bases). The CDR3 is made up of 14 amino acids. V was shortened by 0 bases and J by 1 base, with 6 bases between the two germline ends. Germline V gene lookup returns CDR1 LGHNT and CDR2 FRNRAP.

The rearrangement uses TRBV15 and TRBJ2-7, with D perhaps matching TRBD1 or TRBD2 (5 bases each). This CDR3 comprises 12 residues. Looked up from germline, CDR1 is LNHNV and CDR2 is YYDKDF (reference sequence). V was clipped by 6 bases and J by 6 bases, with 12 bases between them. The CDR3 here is CATRVEGPEQYF. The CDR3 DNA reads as TGTGCCACCAGGGTCGAGGGGCCCGAGCAGTACTTC.

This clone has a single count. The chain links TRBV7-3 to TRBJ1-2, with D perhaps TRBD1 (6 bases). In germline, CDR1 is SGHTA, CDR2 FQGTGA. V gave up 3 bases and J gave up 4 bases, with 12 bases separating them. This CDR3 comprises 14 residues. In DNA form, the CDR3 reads TGTGCCAGCAGCTTGAACAGGGCGGGCTATGGCTACACCTTC. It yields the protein CASSLNRAGYGYTF.

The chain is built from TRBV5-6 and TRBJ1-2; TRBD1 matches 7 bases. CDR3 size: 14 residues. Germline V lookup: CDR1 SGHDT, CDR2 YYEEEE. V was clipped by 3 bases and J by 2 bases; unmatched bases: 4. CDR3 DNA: TGTGCCAGCAGCTCGGACAGGCTAAACTATGGCTACACCTTC. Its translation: CASSSDRLNYGYTF. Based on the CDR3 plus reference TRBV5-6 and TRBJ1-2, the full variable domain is DAGVTQSPTHLIKTRGQQVTLRCSPKSGHDTVSWYQQALGQGPQFIFQYYEEEERQRGNFPDRFSGHQFPNYSSELNVNALLLGDSALYLCASSSDRLNYGYTFGSGTRLTVV.

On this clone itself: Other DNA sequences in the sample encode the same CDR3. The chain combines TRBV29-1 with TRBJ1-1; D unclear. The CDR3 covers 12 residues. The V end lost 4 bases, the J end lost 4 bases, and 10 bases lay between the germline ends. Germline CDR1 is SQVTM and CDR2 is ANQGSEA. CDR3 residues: CSVVPGSTEAFF. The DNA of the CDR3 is TGCAGCGTTGTCCCCGGGTCCACTGAAGCTTTCTTT.

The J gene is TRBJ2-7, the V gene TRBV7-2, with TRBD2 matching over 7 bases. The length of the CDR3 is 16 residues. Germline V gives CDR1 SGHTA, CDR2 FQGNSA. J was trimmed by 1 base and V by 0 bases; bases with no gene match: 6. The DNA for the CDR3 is TGTGCCAGCAGCTTAGCTCCCGGGGGAGGGTCCTACGAGCAGTACTTC. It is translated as CASSLAPGGGSYEQYF.

CDR3 bases: TGCAGCGTTGAGATTCGAGAGACCCAGTACTTC. This encodes CSVEIRETQYF. The chain employs TRBV29-1 and TRBJ2-5, with D uncertain. CDR3 length equals 11 residues. Germline V lookup: CDR1 SQVTM, CDR2 ANQGSEA. V was clipped by 3 bases and J by 4 bases, with 6 bases between them.

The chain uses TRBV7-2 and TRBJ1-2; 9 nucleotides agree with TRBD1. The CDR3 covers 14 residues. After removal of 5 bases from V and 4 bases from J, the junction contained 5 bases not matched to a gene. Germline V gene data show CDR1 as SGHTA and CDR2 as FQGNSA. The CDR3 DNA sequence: TGTGCCAGCAGCCGCCGACAGGGGGGCTATGGCTACACCTTC. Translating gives CASSRRQGGYGYTF.

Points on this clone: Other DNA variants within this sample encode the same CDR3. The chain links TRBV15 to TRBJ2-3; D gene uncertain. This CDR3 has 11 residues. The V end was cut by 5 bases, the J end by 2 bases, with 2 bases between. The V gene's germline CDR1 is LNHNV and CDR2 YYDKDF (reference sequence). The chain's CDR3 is CATSVTDTQYF. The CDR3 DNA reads TGTGCCACCAGCGTCACAGATACGCAGTATTTT.

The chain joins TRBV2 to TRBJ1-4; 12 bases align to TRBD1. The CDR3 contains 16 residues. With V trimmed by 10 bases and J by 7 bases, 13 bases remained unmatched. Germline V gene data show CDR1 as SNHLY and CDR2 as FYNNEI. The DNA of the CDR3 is TGTGCCACCTCATCTTCCGGGACAGGGGGCGGTGAAAAACTGTTTTTT. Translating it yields CATSSSGTGGGEKLFF.